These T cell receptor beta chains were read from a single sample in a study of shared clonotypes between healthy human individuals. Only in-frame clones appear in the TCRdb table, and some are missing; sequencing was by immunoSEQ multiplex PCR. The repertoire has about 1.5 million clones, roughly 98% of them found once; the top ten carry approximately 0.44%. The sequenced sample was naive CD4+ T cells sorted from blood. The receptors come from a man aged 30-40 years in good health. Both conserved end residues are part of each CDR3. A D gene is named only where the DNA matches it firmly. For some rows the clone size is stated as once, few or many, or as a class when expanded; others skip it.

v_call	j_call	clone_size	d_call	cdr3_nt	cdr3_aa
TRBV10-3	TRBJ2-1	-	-	TGTGCCATCAGTGAGTTCGATGAGCAGTTCTTC	CAISEFDEQFF
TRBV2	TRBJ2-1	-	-	TGTGCCAGCAAAAGGGTTGGAACCTACAATGAGCAGTTCTTC	CASKRVGTYNEQFF
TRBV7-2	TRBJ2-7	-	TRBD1	TGTGCCAGCAGCTTAGTGGCCGGAGACAGGGGACCTGGCTACGAGCAGTACTTC	CASSLVAGDRGPGYEQYF
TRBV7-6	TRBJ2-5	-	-	TGTGCCAGCAGCTTAGGGGCGAAAGGGGCCCCAGAGACCCAGTACTTC	CASSLGAKGAPETQYF
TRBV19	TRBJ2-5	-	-	TGTGCCAGTAGTAAAGGCCGCGACCAAGAGACCCAGTACTTC	CASSKGRDQETQYF
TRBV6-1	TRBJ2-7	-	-	TGTGCCAGCAGTGTGGACGGGTCGGCATACGAGCAGTACTTC	CASSVDGSAYEQYF
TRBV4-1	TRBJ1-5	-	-	TGCGCCAGCAGCCAGCCGGGGACCAATCAGCCCCAGCATTTT	CASSQPGTNQPQHF
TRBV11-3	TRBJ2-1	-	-	TGTGCCAGCCCCTCGGATCGGACCTACACTGAGCAGTTCTTC	CASPSDRTYTEQFF
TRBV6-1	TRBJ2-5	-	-	TGTGCCAGCAGTGAGGGGACGGGGAAAGAGACCCAGTACTTC	CASSEGTGKETQYF
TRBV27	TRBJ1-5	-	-	TGTGCCAGCACCTTCACCCCGGGGGAGGGCAATCAGCCCCAGCATTTT	CASTFTPGEGNQPQHF
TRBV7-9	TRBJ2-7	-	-	TGTGCCAGCAGCTTAGATGGACTGGGCTCAAGCTCCTACGAGCAGTACTTC	CASSLDGLGSSSYEQYF
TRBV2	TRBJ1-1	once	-	TGTGCCAGCAGTGATCGATCAGGGGCGGGCACTGAAGCTTTCTTT	CASSDRSGAGTEAFF
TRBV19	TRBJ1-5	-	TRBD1	TGTGCCAGTAGTAGAGGGGGCACCCGCGGGGGAGCCCAGCATTTT	CASSRGGTRGGAQHF
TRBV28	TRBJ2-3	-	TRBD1	TGTGCCACCATCGCACAGGGGGCGTCAGATACGCAGTATTTT	CATIAQGASDTQYF
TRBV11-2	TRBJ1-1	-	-	TGTGCCAGCAGCTTAGCTTTTAAGGAAGCTTTCTTT	CASSLAFKEAFF
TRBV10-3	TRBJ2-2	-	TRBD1	TGTGCCATCAGCCCGGGACAGGAAAAATCCGGGGAGCTGTTTTTT	CAISPGQEKSGELFF
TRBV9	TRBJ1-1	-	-	TGTGCCAGCAGCCCAAGGGGACACGAGAACACTGAAGCTTTCTTT	CASSPRGHENTEAFF
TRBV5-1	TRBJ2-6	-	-	TGCGCCAGCGGATCACAGGGCGCCCTCTCTGGGGCCAACGTCCTGACTTTC	CASGSQGALSGANVLTF
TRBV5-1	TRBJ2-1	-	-	TGCGCCAGCAGCTTGGAGAGGCCTTCCTACAATGAGCAGTTCTTC	CASSLERPSYNEQFF
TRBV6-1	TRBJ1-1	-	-	TGTGCCAGCAAAATCCCGGTCGGGGTTGAAGCTTTCTTT	CASKIPVGVEAFF
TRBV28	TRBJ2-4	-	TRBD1	TGTGCCAGCAGTCCCCCCCTGGGACAGGGGGCCAAAAACATTCAGTACTTC	CASSPPLGQGAKNIQYF
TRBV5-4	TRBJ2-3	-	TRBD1	TGTGCCAGCAGCGAAGTCGGGACAGCATACACAGATACGCAGTATTTT	CASSEVGTAYTDTQYF
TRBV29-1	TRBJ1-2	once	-	TGCAGCGCCGCGGGCAGGGCGGGTTATGGCTACACCTTC	CSAAGRAGYGYTF
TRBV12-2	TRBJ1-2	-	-	TGTGCAAGTCGCTTTCGGGAGGCCTATGGCTACACCTTC	CASRFREAYGYTF
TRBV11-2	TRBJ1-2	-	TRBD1	TGTGCCAGCAGCTTGGACAGGACGAACTATGGCTACACCTTC	CASSLDRTNYGYTF
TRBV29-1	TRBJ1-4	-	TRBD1	TGCAGCGTTGAAGATCACCTTGGTCAGGGGGGAGGTGAAAAACTGTTTTTT	CSVEDHLGQGGGEKLFF
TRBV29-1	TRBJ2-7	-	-	TGCAGCGTTGAAGCGTATACTAGCTCCGAGCAGTACTTC	CSVEAYTSSEQYF
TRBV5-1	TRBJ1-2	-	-	TGCGCCAGCAGCTTGTCAGGGTTTGGCTACACCTTC	CASSLSGFGYTF
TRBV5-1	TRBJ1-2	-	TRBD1	TGCGCCAGCAGTACAGGGGGACCTAAGGGGTATGGCTACACCTTC	CASSTGGPKGYGYTF
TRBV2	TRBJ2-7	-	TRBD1	TGTGCCAGCAGATGGGATCAGACAGGGAAAGAGCAGTACTTC	CASRWDQTGKEQYF
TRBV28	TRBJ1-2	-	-	TGTGCCAGCAGTTTATATGTACAGCTGCCTGTGCTATGGTACACCTTC	CASSLYVQLPVLWYTF
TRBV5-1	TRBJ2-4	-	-	TGCGCCAGCAGCCTAATGGACTCCAGTCGAGCCAAAAACATTCAGTACTTC	CASSLMDSSRAKNIQYF
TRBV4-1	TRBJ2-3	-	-	TGCGCCAGCAGCCCCGGGGAGACAGATACGCAGTATTTT	CASSPGETDTQYF
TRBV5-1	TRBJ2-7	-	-	TGCGCCAGCAGCCAGAGCTACGAGCAGTACTTC	CASSQSYEQYF
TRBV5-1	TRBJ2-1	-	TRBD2	TGCGCCAGCTCAGGACTAGCGGGCGACAATGAGCAGTTCTTC	CASSGLAGDNEQFF
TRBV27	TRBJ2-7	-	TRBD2	TGTGCCAGCAGTCCAAGCGGGAGCCCGCCGGAGCAGTACTTC	CASSPSGSPPEQYF
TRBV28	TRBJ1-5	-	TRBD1	TGTGCCAGCAGCCCAACCTCGACCGGGACAGGGAATCAGCCCCAGCATTTT	CASSPTSTGTGNQPQHF
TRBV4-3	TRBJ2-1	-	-	TGCGCCAGCAGCCATAAAGGGGCAAAGTTAGGCGAGCAGTTCTTC	CASSHKGAKLGEQFF
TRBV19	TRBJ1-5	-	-	TGTGCCAGTAGTGGGGGGGAGGGCGTGAGGAATCAGCCCCAGCATTTT	CASSGGEGVRNQPQHF
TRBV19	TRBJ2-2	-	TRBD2	TGTGCCAGTAGCCCTCTCCTGCCCGGGAGGTACCACGGGGAGCTGTTTTTT	CASSPLLPGRYHGELFF
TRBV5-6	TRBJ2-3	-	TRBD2	TGTGCCAGCAGCTTGGGGGAGGGAAGGTCAACAGATACGCAGTATTTT	CASSLGEGRSTDTQYF
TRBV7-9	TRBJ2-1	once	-	TGTGCCAGCAGCCCCCGATTGTTTAATGAGCAGTTCTTC	CASSPRLFNEQFF
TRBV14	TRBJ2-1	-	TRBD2	TGTGCCAGCAGCCAAGAAGGTAGCGGGAGAAAGGCCTACAATGAGCAGTTCTTC	CASSQEGSGRKAYNEQFF
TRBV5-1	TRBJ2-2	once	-	TGCGCCAGCAGCTTTTCCGGGGCCGGGGAGCTGTTTTTT	CASSFSGAGELFF
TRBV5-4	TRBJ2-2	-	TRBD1	TGTGCCAGCAGCTACCGGGACAGATCCACCGGGGAGCTGTTTTTT	CASSYRDRSTGELFF
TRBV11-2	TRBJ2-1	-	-	TGTGCCAGCAGCTTAGTGGAGGGCCGCAACAATGAGCAGTTCTTC	CASSLVEGRNNEQFF
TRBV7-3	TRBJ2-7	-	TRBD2	TGTGCCAGCAGCGCCGGGGGGACTACTGGAGCCTACGAGCAGTACTTC	CASSAGGTTGAYEQYF
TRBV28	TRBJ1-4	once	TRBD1	TGTGCCACCCGGGACAGGGGGTTTCTCGAAAAACTGTTTTTT	CATRDRGFLEKLFF
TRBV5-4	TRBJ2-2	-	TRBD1	TGTGCCAGCAGCTCGACTCTTACAGGGGTGACCGGGGAGCTGTTTTTT	CASSSTLTGVTGELFF